What follows describes a single T cell receptor beta chain. Its target is not known. These data come from a study of CD8 T cells in ankylosing spondylitis. The ends were cut back, 5 bases at V and 9 bases at J, with 17 bases in the middle. The CDR3 covers 15 residues. Germline CDR1 and CDR2: SGHAT and FQNNGV. Each CDR3 protein is one row after TCRdb ran MiXCR on the 5' RACE reads. The sample holds around 120,000 distinct CDR3 sequences; around 24% are singletons and the top ten take 12%. Findings of the study overall: Certain motif variants had earlier appeared in reactive arthritis synovial fluid and blood. With a CD8+ phenotype, disease-linked clones were relatively rare in peripheral blood. Clones tied to disease were said to be significantly enriched in matched ankylosing spondylitis synovial fluid.

Sequencing was done on a sample of synovial fluid, either unsorted or a sorted T cell fraction (not recorded which). The chain recombines TRBV11-2 with TRBJ1-6; D perhaps matches TRBD1 (6 bases). The source is a male donor with ankylosing spondylitis. The CDR3 reads CASSAQGTVTSPLHF. CDR3 nucleotide sequence: TGTGCCAGCAGCGCACAGGGTACTGTGACTTCACCCCTCCACTTT.